The sequence of this T cell receptor beta chain was determined in a study of blood T cells in healthy people across ages. Study-level findings and limits: Estimates of diversity drawn from one million T cells were considered underestimates. Age brought a roughly linear fall in TCR beta diversity measured per million T cells.

Trimming shortened V by 0 bases and J by 4 bases, and 12 bases separated the two germline ends. The germline gives CDR1 DFQATT, CDR2 SNEGSKA (reference sequence). CDR3 length: 14 residues. Sample donors were healthy Caucasian individuals that came from Russia, aged roughly 6 to 95. Peripheral blood from each donor was collected in a volume of approximately 10 milliliters. Alongside a J-beta primer mix, a sample-barcoded 5' primer served in a second PCR lasting about 7 to 12 cycles. TCRdb called the 5' RACE reads again in MiXCR, with one record for every CDR3 protein. Of 1.5 million to 2 million distinct CDR3 sequences listed, roughly 28% are singletons. Of note for this clonotype: Its target is unknown.

Sequencing input: blood. The chain employs TRBV20-1 and TRBJ1-1; maybe TRBD1 (6 bases). The sequence came from a woman in her twenties or thirties in good health. CDR3 amino acids: CSARDLGGITEAFF. The CDR3 DNA sequence: TGCAGTGCTAGAGATCTAGGGGGAATCACTGAAGCTTTCTTT.